The clone carrying this TCR beta chain was counted between two and nine times. The antigen remains unidentified. PCR used 60 Vbeta primers and 13 Jbeta primers. Profiled with immunoSEQ multiplex PCR; TCRdb holds only in-frame clones, not every one. The sample contains some 150,000 clones, roughly 70% of which appear only once. These data belong to a study of cytomegalovirus exposure and HLA in healthy donors. The V gene end was trimmed by 2 bases and the J gene end by 3 bases; junction bases not matched to a gene: 1. From germline, CDR1 is SGDLS and CDR2 YYNGEE. The CDR3 length is 15 residues. General observations from the study: Other equally common chains were less clonally expanded than HLA-associated TCR beta chains, a later analysis showed. CMV serostatus was the only immune exposure information that was available.

The genes are TRBV9 and TRBJ2-2; 10 bases map to TRBD2. This clonotype originated in a man aged 25 to 40 in good health and CMV-seronegative. Sequenced material: PBMCs. This CDR3 reads CASSVSGGYTGELFF. The CDR3 DNA reads as TGTGCCAGCAGCGTTAGCGGGGGGTACACCGGGGAGCTGTTTTTT.